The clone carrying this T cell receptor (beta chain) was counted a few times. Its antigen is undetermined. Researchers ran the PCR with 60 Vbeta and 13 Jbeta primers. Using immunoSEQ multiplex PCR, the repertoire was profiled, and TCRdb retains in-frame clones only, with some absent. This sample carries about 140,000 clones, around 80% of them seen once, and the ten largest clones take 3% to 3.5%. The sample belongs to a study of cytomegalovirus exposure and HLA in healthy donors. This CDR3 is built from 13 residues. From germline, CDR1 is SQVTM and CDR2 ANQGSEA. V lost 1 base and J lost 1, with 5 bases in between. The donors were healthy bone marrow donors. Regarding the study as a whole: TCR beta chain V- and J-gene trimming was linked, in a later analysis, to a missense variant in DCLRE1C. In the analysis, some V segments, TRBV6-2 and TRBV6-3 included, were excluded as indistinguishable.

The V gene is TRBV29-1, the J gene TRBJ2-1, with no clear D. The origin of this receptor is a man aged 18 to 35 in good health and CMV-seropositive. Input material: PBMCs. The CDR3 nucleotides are TGCAGCGTTGAAGGCGGTTCCTACAATGAGCAGTTCTTC. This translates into CSVEGGSYNEQFF.